This record concerns one T cell receptor (beta chain) sequence. What it binds is unknown. Assay: immunoSEQ multiplex PCR; the TCRdb copy retains only in-frame clones and omits some. The sample lists about 41,000 clones, roughly 82% occurring once. This record belongs to a study of OX40 agonist ivuxolimab in advanced cancers. Findings of the study overall: Antigen targets of the expanded peripheral T cells went undetermined. Expanded clones were, on average, more numerous among CD8+ T cells than CD4+.

The CDR3 is 13 amino acids. CDR1 and CDR2 from the germline V gene are MNHNS and SASEGT. Trimming pared 6 bases from V and 6 bases from J, leaving 11 bases between. The specimen was CD4+ or CD8+ T cells sorted from blood, collected in a trial of the OX40 agonist ivuxolimab. The chain is built from TRBV6-1 and TRBJ2-2; the D gene is possibly TRBD1 (5 bases). The receptor comes from an adult with an advanced solid tumor such as melanoma, head and neck, liver or kidney cancer. The CDR3 sequence: CASSPQAPGELFF. In DNA form, the CDR3 reads TGTGCCAGCAGCCCACAGGCACCCGGGGAGCTGTTTTTT.